Sequencing of this T cell receptor beta chain was carried out in a study of T cells after posttransplantation cyclophosphamide. This clone has a handful of counts. Its antigen is as yet unknown. CDR1 is GTSNPN, CDR2 SVGIG, per germline (reference sequence). The CDR3 is made up of 13 amino acids. V was pared by 8 bases and J by 7 bases, with 11 bases of the junction left unmatched. Study observations and caveats: Recipient CMV seropositivity and CMV reactivation strongly tracked TRB clonality.

Libraries were prepared by immunoSEQ multiplex PCR; TCRdb keeps only in-frame clonotypes and omits some of them. The sample has tens of thousands of clones, none seen only once. This TCR came from a woman in her sixties in good health, CMV-negative, and a related stem cell transplant donor. Sequenced sample: PBMCs. The genes are TRBV30 and TRBJ2-1; 7 bases match TRBD1. The CDR3 nucleotides read TGTGCCCTAAGTGGACAGGAGAATAATGAGCAGTTCTTC. It specifies CALSGQENNEQFF.